The 30 T cell receptor beta chains below all came from one sample that was sequenced in a study of cytomegalovirus exposure and HLA in healthy donors. PCR used 60 Vbeta primers and 13 Jbeta primers. Only in-frame clones appear in the TCRdb table, and some are missing; sequencing was by immunoSEQ multiplex PCR. The table has about 130,000 clones, approximately 84% seen once. Sequences were obtained from PBMCs. These TCRs come from a boy aged 2 to 9 in good health and CMV-seronegative.

The chain couples TRBV15 to TRBJ1-1; D remains unclear. This CDR3 is 14 amino acids long. The V gene lost 0 bases and the J gene lost 3 bases, with 8 bases spanning the gap. CDR1 is LNHNV, CDR2 YYDKDF, per germline (reference sequence). In DNA, the CDR3 is TGTGCCACCAGCAGAGATGTGGAGGACACTGAAGCTTTCTTT. Encoded protein: CATSRDVEDTEAFF.

The rearrangement joins TRBV6-6 to TRBJ1-2; 9 bases map to TRBD1. The CDR3 length is 16 residues. Germline V gene lookup returns CDR1 MNHNY and CDR2 SVGAGI (reference sequence). V lost 2 bases and J lost 3; bases outside the gene matches: 7. The CDR3 region is CASSYPGTGIHYGYTF. For the CDR3, the DNA is TGTGCCAGCAGTTACCCCGGGACAGGGATACACTATGGCTACACCTTC.

The chain carries TRBV9 and TRBJ2-6; 13 bases match TRBD2. The CDR3 has 17 residues. V lost 3 bases and J lost 2; bases outside the gene matches: 2. Germline V gene data show CDR1 as SGDLS and CDR2 as YYNGEE. CDR3: CASSALAGGPGANVLTF. In nucleotides, the CDR3 is TGTGCCAGCAGCGCACTAGCGGGGGGGCCTGGGGCCAACGTCCTGACTTTC.

This chain connects TRBV5-6 to TRBJ2-4, with D possibly matching TRBD1 (5 bases). Trimming removed 1 base from V and 1 base from J, with 6 bases in between. Germline V gives CDR1 SGHDT, CDR2 YYEEEE. CDR3 length: 14 residues. CDR3 amino acids: CASSLTGAKNIQYF. Written as DNA, the CDR3 is TGTGCCAGCAGCTTGACAGGTGCCAAAAACATTCAGTACTTC.

V and J are TRBV19 and TRBJ2-7; TRBD1 is a possible D gene (7 bases). Trimming stripped 3 bases from V and 5 bases from J, with 14 bases between. The CDR3 loop spans 14 amino acids. Germline CDR1 is LNHDA and CDR2 is SQIVND (reference sequence). CDR3 loop: CASSIGGGGDEQYF. For the CDR3, the DNA is TGTGCCAGTAGTATTGGAGGGGGCGGCGACGAGCAGTACTTC.

The CDR3 DNA sequence: TGTGCCAGCAGCTTCCGACTAGCGGGCAATGAGCAGTTCTTC. Translation: CASSFRLAGNEQFF. The rearrangement links TRBV13 to TRBJ2-1, with 10 bases that match TRBD2. Germline V gene data show CDR1 as PRHDT and CDR2 as FYEKMQ (reference sequence). V trimming: 3 bases; J trimming: 6 bases; junction bases outside the gene matches: 2. The CDR3 contains 14 residues.

This chain uses TRBV5-1 with TRBJ2-3, with D hard to call. The CDR3 contains 12 residues. Trimming removed 1 base from V and 6 bases from J, with 6 bases in between. Germline V lookup: CDR1 SGHRS, CDR2 YFSETQ. The DNA of the CDR3 is TGCGCCAGCAGCTTGTATGCGGATACGCAGTATTTT. Its protein product is CASSLYADTQYF.

The genes are TRBV7-2 and TRBJ1-1; D gene ambiguous. From germline, CDR1 is SGHTA and CDR2 FQGNSA. Trimming took 1 base from V and 7 from J, leaving 7 bases between them. The CDR3 covers 12 residues. CDR3 coding DNA: TGTGCCAGCAGCTTAGTCGGGATTGAAGCTTTCTTT. The encoded protein is CASSLVGIEAFF.

This chain links TRBV9 with TRBJ2-1; TRBD2 agrees at 10 bases. The CDR3 has 15 amino acids. The J segment lost 4 bases and the V segment lost 4 bases, leaving 5 bases of the junction unmatched. Looked up from germline, CDR1 is SGDLS and CDR2 is YYNGEE. CDR3 coding DNA: TGTGCCAGCAGCCCCGGGACTAGCGCGTACAATGAGCAGTTCTTC. Its protein product is CASSPGTSAYNEQFF.

V usage is TRBV5-4 and J usage is TRBJ1-6; TRBD1 might be the D (6 bases). The CDR3 covers 15 residues. V lost 6 bases to trimming and J lost 10 bases, with 20 bases between them. From germline, CDR1 is SGHNT and CDR2 YYREEE (reference sequence). CDR3 in DNA: TGTGCCAGCACCGCAATACAGGGTGGAAGGTCACCCCTCCACTTT. Translated: CASTAIQGGRSPLHF. The whole variable domain, remainder taken from reference TRBV5-4 and TRBJ1-6, is ETGVTQSPTHLIKTRGQQVTLRCSSQSGHNTVSWYQQALGQGPQFIFQYYREEENGRGNFPPRFSGLQFPNYSSELNVNALELDDSALYLCASTAIQGGRSPLHFGNGTRLTVT.

The chain has TRBV6-6 and TRBJ1-5, with unresolved D. The V gene lost 6 bases and the J gene lost 8 bases, with 11 bases spanning the gap. The CDR3 totals 12 residues. Germline CDR1 MNHNY, CDR2 SVGAGI (reference sequence). The CDR3 bases are TGTGCCAGCAGACGACACCAAAAGCCCCAGCATTTT. This codes for CASRRHQKPQHF.

The chain combines TRBV5-1 with TRBJ2-5, with 9 bases lining up with TRBD1. The J call may be incorrect, as the DNA end agrees better with TRBJ2-7. CDR1 is SGHRS, CDR2 YFSETQ, per germline. CDR3 length equals 15 residues. The CDR3 spells CASSFQQGATYEQYF. Written as DNA, the CDR3 is TGCGCCAGCAGCTTCCAACAGGGGGCCACCTACGAGCAGTACTTC.

The chain recombines TRBV4-3 with TRBJ1-2, with D possibly matching TRBD1 (6 bases). The CDR3 totals 15 residues. V lost 3 bases, J lost 0 bases, and 11 bases lay in between. Germline V gives CDR1 LGHNA, CDR2 YSLEER. The CDR3 nucleotides are TGCGCCAGCAGCCACGACAGGTCGTCTAACTATGGCTACACCTTC. Encoded protein: CASSHDRSSNYGYTF.

J is TRBJ2-1 and V is TRBV12-5, with 15 bases lining up with TRBD2. This CDR3 spans 17 amino acids. CDR1 is LGHNT, CDR2 FRNRAP, per germline. V trimming: 4 bases; J trimming: 8 bases; junction bases outside the gene matches: 9. The CDR3 bases are TGTGCTAGTGGTTCCCCCCGGACTAGCGGGGGGGCCCATGAGCAGTTCTTC. Its protein is CASGSPRTSGGAHEQFF.

The chain has TRBV27 and TRBJ2-4; 9 nucleotides agree with TRBD1. The germline V gene encodes CDR1 MNHEY and CDR2 SMNVEV (reference sequence). V trimming: 5 bases; J trimming: 7 bases; junction bases outside the gene matches: 6. This CDR3 contains 14 residues. CDR3 sequence (DNA): TGTGCCAGCAGTACAACAGGGGGCGGGAACATTCAGTACTTC. This gives the protein CASSTTGGGNIQYF.

The chain has TRBV15 and TRBJ2-1, with D perhaps matching TRBD1 (5 bases). The length of the CDR3 is 13 residues. The germline CDR1 and CDR2 sequences are LNHNV and YYDKDF (reference sequence). V lost 0 bases, J lost 8 bases, and 8 bases lay in between. CDR3 amino acids: CATSRDLGDEQFF. DNA of the CDR3: TGTGCCACCAGCAGAGATCTAGGGGATGAGCAGTTCTTC.

The chain recombines TRBV27 with TRBJ2-7, with no clear D. The CDR3 consists of 13 residues. Trimming removed 4 bases at V and 3 bases at J, with 10 bases between. Germline CDR1 reads MNHEY; CDR2 reads SMNVEV (reference sequence). CDR3: CASSSTELYEQYF. CDR3 nucleotide sequence: TGTGCCAGCAGTTCGACTGAACTCTACGAGCAGTACTTC.

The chain combines TRBV11-2 with TRBJ2-2; 10 positions match TRBD1. CDR3 size: 16 residues. From germline, CDR1 is SGHAT and CDR2 FQNNGV. V lost 5 bases and J lost 7; bases outside the gene matches: 10. The CDR3 sequence: CASSPQTGGAGGELFF. The CDR3 DNA reads TGTGCCAGCAGCCCACAGACAGGGGGCGCGGGCGGGGAGCTGTTTTTT. The full variable domain, with the rest looked up from reference TRBV11-2 and TRBJ2-2, is EAGVAQSPRYKIIEKRQSVAFWCNPISGHATLYWYQQILGQGPKLLIQFQNNGVVDDSQLPKDRFSAERLKGVDSTLKIQPAKLEDSAVYLCASSPQTGGAGGELFFGEGSRLTVL.

This clone was found once. This sequence joins TRBV18 and TRBJ1-1; D perhaps matches TRBD1 (6 bases). V gave up 6 bases and J gave up 1 base, with 9 bases separating them. Germline-derived CDR1 and CDR2 are KGHSH and LQKENI. The CDR3 sequence is 13 residues long. The CDR3 sequence: CASSGQWNTEAFF. The CDR3 nucleotides are TGTGCCAGCTCCGGACAGTGGAACACTGAAGCTTTCTTT.

V and J are TRBV27 and TRBJ1-1, with 9 bases that match TRBD1. CDR1 is MNHEY and CDR2 is SMNVEV in the germline V gene (reference sequence). J lost 0 bases, V lost 5 bases, and 4 bases had no gene match. The CDR3 covers 15 residues. The CDR3 region is CASSGRDRVNTEAFF. The CDR3 DNA sequence: TGTGCCAGCAGTGGCCGGGACAGGGTGAACACTGAAGCTTTCTTT.

This clone was recorded once. The junction does not match germline at one end; this may be a read error. The genes are TRBV27 and TRBJ2-1; TRBD2 aligns across 13 bases. Germline-derived CDR1 and CDR2 are MNHEY and SMNVEV (reference sequence). CDR3 length equals 17 residues. The CDR3 DNA is TGTGCCAGCAGTTCCACCGGGACTAGCGGGGCATACAATGAGCAGCTCTTC. Encoded protein: CASSSTGTSGAYNEQLF.

This rearrangement joins TRBV13 to TRBJ2-3; D possibly corresponds to TRBD1 (5 bases). Trimming took 3 bases from V and 5 from J, leaving 9 bases between them. Per germline, CDR1 PRHDT and CDR2 FYEKMQ (reference sequence). The CDR3 covers 13 residues. In nucleotides, the CDR3 is TGTGCCAGCAGCTTCCGACAGTTAGATACGCAGTATTTT. This sequence encodes CASSFRQLDTQYF.

V gene TRBV7-2 combines with J gene TRBJ2-3; a possible D gene is TRBD2 (6 bases). V shed 1 base and J shed 5 bases, with 13 bases lying between them. Germline values: CDR1 SGHTA, CDR2 FQGNSA. This CDR3 comprises 15 residues. This CDR3 is CASSLVGGVGDTQYF. The CDR3 nucleotides are TGTGCCAGCAGCTTAGTAGGAGGGGTCGGAGATACGCAGTATTTT.

The chain employs TRBV7-3 and TRBJ2-4, with 12 bases aligning to TRBD2. V trimming: 5 bases; J trimming: 9 bases; junction bases outside the gene matches: 5. The CDR3 sequence is 14 residues long. Germline CDR1 and CDR2: SGHTA and FQGTGA. CDR3 DNA: TGTGCCAGCAGCCTAGCGGGGGGGCAGGGCATTCAGTACTTC. Amino acid sequence: CASSLAGGQGIQYF.

The chain couples TRBV13 to TRBJ2-5; 8 nucleotides match TRBD1. The CDR3 is 16 residues long. CDR1 and CDR2 (germline): PRHDT, FYEKMQ (reference sequence). V dropped 5 bases and J dropped 5; count of bases not matched to a gene: 13. The DNA for the CDR3 is TGTGCCAGCAGCCCCGGGGCGGACAGGGTGGAGGAGACCCAGTACTTC. Translating gives CASSPGADRVEETQYF.

This clone has a single count. This sequence joins TRBV4-2 and TRBJ2-5, with D possibly being TRBD1 (5 bases). The CDR3 consists of 14 residues. Per germline, CDR1 LGHNA and CDR2 YNFKEQ. V lost 0 bases and J lost 1, with 6 bases in between. CDR3 loop: CASSQEGVQETQYF. In DNA form, the CDR3 reads TGTGCCAGCAGCCAAGAAGGGGTCCAAGAGACCCAGTACTTC.

This sequence joins TRBV27 and TRBJ2-7; 7 bases align to TRBD1. CDR3 length: 13 amino acids. CDR1 is MNHEY and CDR2 is SMNVEV in the germline V gene (reference sequence). V dropped 7 bases and J dropped 5; count of bases not matched to a gene: 8. CDR3 DNA sequence: TGTGCCAGCAACCTCAGAGGGGGCCACGAGCAGTACGTC. Translation gives CASNLRGGHEQYV.

This clone was seen a single time. V usage is TRBV30 and J usage is TRBJ1-1, with 7 nucleotides matching TRBD1. Trimming cost V 4 bases and J 0 bases; bases outside gene matches: 5. Germline V lookup: CDR1 GTSNPN, CDR2 SVGIG (reference sequence). The CDR3 runs to 14 residues. The CDR3 here is CAWKGGQLNTEAFF. The CDR3 DNA reads as TGTGCCTGGAAGGGGGGACAGTTGAACACTGAAGCTTTCTTT.

As regards this clone: The junction shows a germline mismatch at one end, possibly a read error. This chain links TRBV7-7 with TRBJ2-3; D is ambiguous. The germline gives CDR1 SSHAT, CDR2 FNYEAQ (reference sequence). This CDR3 contains 13 residues. CDR3: CASSLSESDTQYF. CDR3 nucleotides: TGTGCTAGCAGCTTATCCGAGTCAGATACGCAGTATTTT.

The V gene is TRBV2, the J gene TRBJ1-1; TRBD1 aligns across 7 bases. This CDR3 region has 14 residues. Trimming took 4 bases from V and 5 from J; bases not matched to a gene: 7. Germline lookup yields CDR1 SNHLY and CDR2 FYNNEI. The CDR3 DNA follows: TGTGCCAGCAGTGGGCAGGGGGTAGGGACTGAAGCTTTCTTT. Its protein is CASSGQGVGTEAFF.